What follows are 30 T cell receptor beta chains derived from one specimen sequenced in a study of T cell clones after liver transplantation. Repertoires were generated with immunoSEQ multiplex PCR, while TCRdb's copy carries only in-frame clones and drops some. Of roughly 55,000 clones in the sample, less than 85% are singletons; the top ten hold about 8.9%. The input for sequencing was CD4+ T cells from blood, taken before liver transplant. All receptors come from a human donor who received a liver transplant.

The chain joins TRBV15 to TRBJ1-4; D ambiguous. Germline CDR1 reads LNHNV; CDR2 reads YYDKDF (reference sequence). The CDR3 length is 12 residues. With 0 bases removed from V and 8 bases from J, the gap between germline ends came to 4 bases. The CDR3 spells CATSREREKLFF. CDR3 DNA: TGTGCCACCAGCAGAGAAAGGGAAAAACTGTTTTTT.

The table lists this clone with a count of one. The rearrangement joins TRBV27 to TRBJ2-5, with 8 bases aligning to TRBD1. The CDR3 totals 15 residues. V shed 5 bases and J 5 bases; nucleotides not matched to a gene: 10. Germline CDR1 is MNHEY and CDR2 is SMNVEV (reference sequence). The CDR3 coding sequence is TGTGCCAGCAGTCGAGCAACAGGGGGTGGTGAGACCCAGTACTTC. Protein: CASSRATGGGETQYF.

The rearrangement uses TRBV7-9 and TRBJ2-5; no firm D call. V gave up 5 bases and J gave up 4 bases, with 8 bases separating them. Germline loops: CDR1 SEHNR, CDR2 FQNEAQ (reference sequence). The CDR3 consists of 12 residues. The CDR3 DNA is TGTGCCAGCAGCCAGCAAGGAGAGACCCAGTACTTC. Its translation is CASSQQGETQYF.

The table lists this clone with a few counts. A much more abundant neighbour one base away suggests this may be a read error. This sequence joins TRBV5-1 and TRBJ2-7; 7 bases agree with TRBD1. The CDR3 runs to 13 residues. Germline trimming cut 3 bases from V and 0 bases from J; bases unmatched to any gene: 0. The germline V gene encodes CDR1 SGHRS and CDR2 YFSETQ. CDR3 DNA: TGCGCCAGCAGCTGGGACAGCTCCTACGAGCAGTACTTC. It encodes CASSWDSSYEQYF.

This rearrangement joins TRBV28 to TRBJ1-1; a weak D match, TRBD1 (6 bases). The V end was cut by 8 bases, the J end by 1 base, with 14 bases between. The germline gives CDR1 MDHEN, CDR2 SYDVKM. The length of the CDR3 is 14 residues. CDR3 nucleotides: TGTGCCAGCTTGAGGGGGGGGACGAACACTGAAGCTTTCTTT. As protein: CASLRGGTNTEAFF. The complete variable domain, with remaining parts taken from reference TRBV28 and TRBJ1-1, reads DVKVTQSSRYLVKRTGEKVFLECVQDMDHENMFWYRQDPGLGLRLIYFSYDVKMKEKGDIPEGYSVSREKKERFSLILESASTNQTSMYLCASLRGGTNTEAFFGQGTRLTVV.

The DNA for the CDR3 is TGCAGCGTTGGGTCCCCTAGCGGGGCAGATACGCAGTATTTT. Protein sequence: CSVGSPSGADTQYF. The genes are TRBV29-1 and TRBJ2-3; TRBD2 aligns across 9 bases. Germline V lookup: CDR1 SQVTM, CDR2 ANQGSEA. V trimming: 4 bases; J trimming: 4 bases; junction bases outside the gene matches: 6. There are 14 residues in the CDR3.

V gene TRBV6-1 combines with J gene TRBJ2-1, with a tentative D call TRBD1 (6 bases). From germline, CDR1 is MNHNS and CDR2 SASEGT. The CDR3 consists of 14 residues. The V end lost 10 bases, the J end lost 1 base, and 14 bases lay between the germline ends. The CDR3 bases are TGTGCCACCGCGACAGGTGAATCCTACAATGAGCAGTTCTTC. This codes for CATATGESYNEQFF.

The chain links TRBV20-1 to TRBJ1-1, with D uncertain. The CDR3 runs to 11 residues. Germline values: CDR1 DFQATT, CDR2 SNEGSKA (reference sequence). V was shortened by 5 bases and J by 5 bases, with 9 bases between the two germline ends. CDR3 amino acids: CSAAVSTEAFF. Here the CDR3 DNA reads TGCAGTGCTGCGGTATCAACTGAAGCTTTCTTT.

This clone showed up just once. The J gene is TRBJ2-2, the V gene TRBV19; D possibly corresponds to TRBD2 (7 bases). V was pared by 3 bases and J by 2 bases, with 13 bases between. CDR1 and CDR2 from the germline V gene are LNHDA and SQIVND (reference sequence). CDR3 length: 16 residues. The CDR3 is CASSMGGQLNTGELFF. CDR3 in DNA: TGTGCCAGTAGTATGGGGGGGCAACTTAACACCGGGGAGCTGTTTTTT.

The CDR3 reads CASKPQGTDTQYF. The CDR3 DNA sequence: TGTGCCAGCAAGCCCCAGGGCACAGATACGCAGTATTTT. The V call is TRBV2, the J call TRBJ2-3; D is uncertain. The CDR3 totals 13 residues. The germline CDR1 and CDR2 sequences are SNHLY and FYNNEI. V lost 7 bases and J 1 base, leaving 9 bases between the germline ends.

The chain joins TRBV7-3 to TRBJ2-7; 9 bases line up with TRBD1. CDR3 length: 15 residues. Trimming took 8 bases from V and 2 from J; bases not matched to a gene: 10. Per the germline V gene, CDR1 is SGHTA and CDR2 is FQGTGA. The CDR3 spells CASSLDGQGPYEQYF. The DNA for the CDR3 is TGTGCCAGCTCCTTAGACGGACAGGGGCCCTACGAGCAGTACTTC.

This clone was recorded once. J is TRBJ1-3 and V is TRBV14; no clear D gene. The CDR3 is 12 amino acids. V shed 1 base and J shed 3 bases, with 1 base lying between them. Germline CDR1 SGHDN, CDR2 FVKESK. The CDR3 is CASSQGGNTIYF. CDR3 nucleotides: TGTGCCAGCAGCCAAGGTGGAAACACCATATATTTT.

The rearrangement uses TRBV27 and TRBJ2-2; TRBD2 might be the D (6 bases). The CDR3 length is 16 residues. Germline CDR1 and CDR2: MNHEY and SMNVEV (reference sequence). Between the trimmed V and J ends, which lost 6 bases and 5 bases, there was a span of 19 bases. The CDR3 nucleotides read TGTGCCAGCAGCTCCCCCGTTTTGGGGGGAACCGGGGAGCTGTTTTTT. As protein: CASSSPVLGGTGELFF.

This clone was seen more than once but under ten times. This rearrangement joins TRBV2 to TRBJ1-2; 7 nucleotides agree with TRBD1. CDR3 length: 13 residues. CDR1 is SNHLY, CDR2 FYNNEI, per germline. Losses at the gene ends were 7 bases for V and 6 bases for J; bases not matched to a gene: 8. In DNA, the CDR3 is TGTGCCAGCACACAGGGGAATGCGAATGGCTACACCTTC. Its translation is CASTQGNANGYTF.

This chain uses TRBV5-5 with TRBJ1-2, with TRBD1 matching over 7 bases. Germline V CDR1 and CDR2: SGHKS, YYEKEE (reference sequence). This CDR3 has 16 amino acids. The junction had 12 bases not matched to a gene; V was cut back by 4 bases and J by 3 bases. CDR3 sequence reads: CASSKRGQGVDYGYTF. For the CDR3, the DNA is TGTGCCAGCAGCAAGAGGGGGCAGGGTGTGGACTATGGCTACACCTTC. Variable domain in full (rest from reference TRBV5-5 and TRBJ1-2): DAGVTQSPTHLIKTRGQQVTLRCSPISGHKSVSWYQQVLGQGPQFIFQYYEKEERGRGNFPDRFSARQFPNYSSELNVNALLLGDSALYLCASSKRGQGVDYGYTFGSGTRLTVV.

J is TRBJ2-7 and V is TRBV27; D is unresolved. Germline CDR1 reads MNHEY; CDR2 reads SMNVEV (reference sequence). The CDR3 loop spans 13 amino acids. V was trimmed by 6 bases and J by 0 bases, leaving 9 bases between them. CDR3 sequence (DNA): TGTGCCAGCAGGCGGACGGTCTCCTACGAGCAGTACTTC. It translates to CASRRTVSYEQYF.

CDR3 region: CASSVDPGGGTDTQYF. DNA for the CDR3: TGTGCCAGCAGCGTAGATCCTGGAGGAGGCACAGATACGCAGTATTTT. The chain links TRBV9 to TRBJ2-3; D is perhaps TRBD2 (5 bases). V lost 0 bases and J 1 base, leaving 12 bases between the germline ends. From germline, CDR1 is SGDLS and CDR2 YYNGEE. The CDR3 sequence is 16 residues long.

This clone has just a few counts. CDR3 region: CASSWDGSSYNEQFF. The CDR3 region has the DNA TGTGCCAGCAGCTGGGACGGGAGCTCCTACAATGAGCAGTTCTTC. The chain recombines TRBV5-5 with TRBJ2-1; D might be TRBD2 (6 bases). This CDR3 contains 15 residues. The V end was cut by 3 bases, the J end by 0 bases, with 10 bases between. Germline V lookup: CDR1 SGHKS, CDR2 YYEKEE (reference sequence).

Remarks on this clone: Other nucleotide sequences from this sample produce the same CDR3. The gene calls are TRBV7-2 and TRBJ2-6, with 7 bases that match TRBD2. The CDR3 runs to 16 residues. CDR1 SGHTA and CDR2 FQGNSA come from the germline V gene. V trimming: 2 bases; J trimming: 2 bases; junction bases outside the gene matches: 3. CDR3 nucleotide sequence: TGTGCCAGCAGCTTATCCGCGGGGGCTGGGGCCAACGTCCTGACTTTC. It codes for CASSLSAGAGANVLTF.

This rearrangement joins TRBV19 to TRBJ1-2; D is unclear. Trimming took off 4 bases at V and 5 bases at J, with 11 bases between the two ends. This CDR3 is 13 amino acids long. The V gene's germline CDR1 is LNHDA and CDR2 SQIVND (reference sequence). The CDR3 loop reads CASSTDPRYGYTF. The CDR3 DNA reads as TGTGCCAGTAGTACAGATCCACGGTATGGCTACACCTTC.

This sequence joins TRBV5-5 and TRBJ1-2; unclear D gene. CDR1 is SGHKS and CDR2 is YYEKEE in the germline V gene (reference sequence). The CDR3 covers 16 residues. V was shortened by 4 bases and J by 10 bases, with 26 bases between the two germline ends. CDR3: CASSRGLSVPVYFYTF. DNA for the CDR3: TGTGCCAGCAGCAGAGGCCTTTCGGTACCGGTTTATTTCTACACCTTC.

This chain connects TRBV2 to TRBJ2-7, with 13 bases identical to TRBD2. Germline loops: CDR1 SNHLY, CDR2 FYNNEI. CDR3 size: 17 residues. V trimming: 7 bases; J trimming: 4 bases; junction bases outside the gene matches: 13. Here the CDR3 reads CASNRGLAGSMGYEQYF. CDR3 in DNA: TGTGCCAGCAATCGGGGACTAGCGGGAAGTATGGGGTACGAGCAGTACTTC.

The rearrangement joins TRBV5-1 to TRBJ2-7; 7 bases map to TRBD1. CDR3 length: 14 residues. The ends lost 0 bases at V and 5 bases at J; junction bases unmatched: 5. CDR1 is SGHRS and CDR2 is YFSETQ in the germline V gene. Here the CDR3 reads CASSLVGQFDEQYF. For the CDR3, the DNA is TGCGCCAGCAGCTTGGTGGGACAGTTCGACGAGCAGTACTTC.

V and J are TRBV12-5 and TRBJ1-1, with D possibly matching TRBD1 (6 bases). V shed 1 base and J shed 2 bases, with 8 bases lying between them. Germline values: CDR1 LGHNT, CDR2 FRNRAP. The CDR3 is 14 amino acids. The CDR3 spells CASGLGQANTEAFF. Here the CDR3 DNA reads TGTGCTAGTGGTTTGGGACAGGCCAACACTGAAGCTTTCTTT.

The rearrangement links TRBV19 to TRBJ1-5; D gene ambiguous. The V end was cut by 7 bases, the J end by 1 base, with 8 bases between. CDR1 LNHDA and CDR2 SQIVND come from the germline V gene (reference sequence). The CDR3 has 13 residues. CDR3 protein: CASKSPSNQPQHF. For the CDR3, the DNA is TGTGCCAGTAAATCCCCAAGCAATCAGCCCCAGCATTTT.

This rearrangement joins TRBV18 to TRBJ1-1; weak D call: TRBD1 (5 bases). The V end was cut by 1 base, the J end by 7 bases, with 19 bases between. CDR3 size: 16 residues. Germline CDR1 and CDR2: KGHSH and LQKENI. The CDR3 DNA is TGTGCCAGCTCACCACAGGGGAGCCTCTACGAGGGTGAAGCTTTCTTT. Translation gives CASSPQGSLYEGEAFF.

The chain carries TRBV6-6 and TRBJ2-7; D unresolved. Germline V gene lookup returns CDR1 MNHNY and CDR2 SVGAGI (reference sequence). Trimming pared 2 bases from V and 0 bases from J, leaving 5 bases between. The CDR3 runs 13 residues. The CDR3 loop reads CASSYASSYEQYF. Here the CDR3 DNA reads TGTGCCAGCAGTTACGCGAGCTCCTACGAGCAGTACTTC.

The genes are TRBV7-2 and TRBJ1-5, with 7 positions matching TRBD1. This CDR3 comprises 16 residues. The V gene end was trimmed by 4 bases and the J gene end by 0 bases; junction bases not matched to a gene: 6. Germline V gene sequence: CDR1 SGHTA, CDR2 FQGNSA. As DNA, the CDR3 is TGTGCCAGCAGCTCCGTAGGGGGCAATAGCAATCAGCCCCAGCATTTT. Amino acids: CASSSVGGNSNQPQHF. The whole variable domain, remainder taken from reference TRBV7-2 and TRBJ1-5, is GAGVSQSPSNKVTEKGKDVELRCDPISGHTALYWYRQSLGQGLEFLIYFQGNSAPDKSGLPSDRFSAERTGGSVSTLTIQRTQQEDSAVYLCASSSVGGNSNQPQHFGDGTRLSIL.

As DNA, the CDR3 is TGTGCCAGTAGTATAGAGCGGATGAGGGGGGAGCAGTACTTC. Amino acid sequence: CASSIERMRGEQYF. This rearrangement joins TRBV19 to TRBJ2-7; D is perhaps TRBD1 (6 bases). The germline CDR1 and CDR2 sequences are LNHDA and SQIVND (reference sequence). The CDR3 runs 14 residues. V lost 0 bases, J lost 7 bases, and 13 bases lay in between.

The chain uses TRBV9 and TRBJ1-5, with 8 bases matching TRBD1. In germline, CDR1 is SGDLS, CDR2 YYNGEE. The V segment lost 7 bases and the J segment 0 bases; nucleotides outside the gene matches: 3. CDR3 length: 14 amino acids. The CDR3 protein is CASGTGFSNQPQHF. CDR3 sequence (DNA): TGTGCCAGCGGGACAGGTTTTAGCAATCAGCCCCAGCATTTT.